The source of this T cell receptor (beta chain) is a study of response to subunit inactivated influenza vaccine. One entry per CDR3 protein, called by TCRdb with MiXCR from the RT-PCR reads. This sample has approximately 700,000 distinct CDR3 sequences, with roughly 14% found just once. V was shortened by 4 bases and J by 4 bases, with 13 bases between the two germline ends. CDR1 is SGHAT and CDR2 is FQNNGV in the germline V gene. The CDR3 length is 14 residues. Only a few counts were recorded for this clonotype. This receptor was obtained from a man aged 45 to 65 who received an inactivated influenza vaccine. Sequencing used PBMCs from blood, obtained approximately 12 days after vaccination. This chain uses TRBV11-2 with TRBJ1-2; D is undetermined. The CDR3 DNA follows: TGTGCCAGCAGCTCCGTCCGACGGACCTATGGCTACACCTTC. It specifies CASSSVRRTYGYTF.